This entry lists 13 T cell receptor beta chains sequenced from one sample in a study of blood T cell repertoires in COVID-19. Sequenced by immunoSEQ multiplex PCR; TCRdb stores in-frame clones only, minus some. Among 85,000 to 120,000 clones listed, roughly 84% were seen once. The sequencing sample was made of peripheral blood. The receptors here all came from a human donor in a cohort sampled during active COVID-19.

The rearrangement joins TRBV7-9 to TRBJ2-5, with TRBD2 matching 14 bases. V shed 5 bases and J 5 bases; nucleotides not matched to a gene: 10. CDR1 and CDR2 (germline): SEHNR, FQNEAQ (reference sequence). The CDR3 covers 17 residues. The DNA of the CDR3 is TGTGCCAGCAGCCCCCGACTAGCGGGGGGGATGGTGGAGACCCAGTACTTC. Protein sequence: CASSPRLAGGMVETQYF.

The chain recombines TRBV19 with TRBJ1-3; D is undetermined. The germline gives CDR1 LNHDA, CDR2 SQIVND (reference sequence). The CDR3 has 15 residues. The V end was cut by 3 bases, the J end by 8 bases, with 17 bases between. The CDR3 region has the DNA TGTGCCAGTAGTATTCGACCGGGGTCGGTTGACACCATATATTTT. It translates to CASSIRPGSVDTIYF.

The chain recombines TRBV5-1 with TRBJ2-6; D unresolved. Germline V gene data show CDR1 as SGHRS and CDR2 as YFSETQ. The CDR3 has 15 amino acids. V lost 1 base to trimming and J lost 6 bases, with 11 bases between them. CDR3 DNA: TGCGCCAGCAGCTTGCCGGGTGCCGTGGCCAACGTCCTGACTTTC. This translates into CASSLPGAVANVLTF.

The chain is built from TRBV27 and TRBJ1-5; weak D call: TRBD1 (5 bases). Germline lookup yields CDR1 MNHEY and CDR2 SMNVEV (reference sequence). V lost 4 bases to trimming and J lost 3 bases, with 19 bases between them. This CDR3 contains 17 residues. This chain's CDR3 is CASSSPMGGALNQPQHF. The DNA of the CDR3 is TGTGCCAGCAGTTCCCCTATGGGAGGGGCACTCAATCAGCCCCAGCATTTT.

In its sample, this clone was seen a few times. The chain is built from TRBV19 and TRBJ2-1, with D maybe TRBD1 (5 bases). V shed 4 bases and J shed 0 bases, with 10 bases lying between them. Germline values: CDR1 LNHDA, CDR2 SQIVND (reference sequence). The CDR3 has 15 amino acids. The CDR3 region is CASSSRASSYNEQFF. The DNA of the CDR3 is TGTGCCAGTAGTAGCAGGGCGAGCTCCTACAATGAGCAGTTCTTC.

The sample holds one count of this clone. The CDR3 DNA reads TGTGCCAGCAGCGTAGTCGGCCTAGCGGGGTCCAAAGAGACCCAGTACTTC. Protein: CASSVVGLAGSKETQYF. This chain links TRBV7-2 with TRBJ2-5, with 9 nucleotides matching TRBD2. Per germline, CDR1 SGHTA and CDR2 FQGNSA. This CDR3 is 17 amino acids long. With V trimmed by 5 bases and J by 3 bases, 13 bases remained unmatched.

CDR3 amino acids: CASTAGGGDTGELFF. Written as DNA, the CDR3 is TGTGCCAGCACCGCCGGCGGAGGAGACACCGGGGAGCTGTTTTTT. The rearrangement uses TRBV7-9 and TRBJ2-2; D might be TRBD2 (5 bases). The CDR3 spans 15 residues. The V and J ends lost 7 bases and 3 bases respectively, with 15 bases between them. The germline gives CDR1 SEHNR, CDR2 FQNEAQ (reference sequence).

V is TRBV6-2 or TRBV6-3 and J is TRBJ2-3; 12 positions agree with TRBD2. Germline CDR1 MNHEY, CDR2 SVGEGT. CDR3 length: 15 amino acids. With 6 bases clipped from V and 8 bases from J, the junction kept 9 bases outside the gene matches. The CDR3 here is CASSSTSGGFGTQYF. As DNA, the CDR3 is TGTGCCAGCAGCTCCACTAGCGGGGGGTTCGGTACGCAGTATTTT.

The CDR3 here is CASSVGRGMGASGSNEQFF. The CDR3 DNA follows: TGTGCCAGCAGCGTGGGAAGGGGGATGGGGGCCTCTGGTAGCAATGAGCAGTTCTTC. The gene calls are TRBV9 and TRBJ2-1; maybe TRBD1 (6 bases). CDR3 size: 19 residues. Germline V lookup: CDR1 SGDLS, CDR2 YYNGEE. V lost 2 bases and J 6 bases, leaving 27 bases between the germline ends.

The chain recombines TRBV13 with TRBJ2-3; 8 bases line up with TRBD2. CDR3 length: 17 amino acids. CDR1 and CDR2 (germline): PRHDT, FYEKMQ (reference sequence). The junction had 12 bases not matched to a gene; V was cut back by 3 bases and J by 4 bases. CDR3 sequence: CASSLKVLGGGADTQYF. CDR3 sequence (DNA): TGTGCCAGCAGCTTGAAAGTTCTCGGGGGGGGAGCAGATACGCAGTATTTT.

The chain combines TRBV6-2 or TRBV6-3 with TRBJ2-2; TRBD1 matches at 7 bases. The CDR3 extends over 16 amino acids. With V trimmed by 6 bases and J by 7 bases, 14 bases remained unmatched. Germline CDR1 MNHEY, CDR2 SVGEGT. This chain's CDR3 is CASSRLGQLNGGELFF. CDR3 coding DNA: TGTGCCAGCAGCCGGCTGGGACAGCTGAACGGCGGGGAGCTGTTTTTT.

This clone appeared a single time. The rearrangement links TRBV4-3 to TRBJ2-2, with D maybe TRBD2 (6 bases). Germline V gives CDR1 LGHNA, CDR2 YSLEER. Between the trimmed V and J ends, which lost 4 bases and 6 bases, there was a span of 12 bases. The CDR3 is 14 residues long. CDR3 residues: CASSLRTSSGELFF. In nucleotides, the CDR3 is TGCGCCAGCAGCCTTCGAACTAGCTCCGGGGAGCTGTTTTTT.

In nucleotides, the CDR3 is TGTGCCAGCAGCGCGCAGTACGCTGGGGCCAACGTCCTGACTTTC. Protein: CASSAQYAGANVLTF. The chain joins TRBV9 to TRBJ2-6; D remains ambiguous. Germline V gives CDR1 SGDLS, CDR2 YYNGEE. V was shortened by 3 bases and J by 2 bases, with 9 bases between the two germline ends. This CDR3 comprises 15 residues.